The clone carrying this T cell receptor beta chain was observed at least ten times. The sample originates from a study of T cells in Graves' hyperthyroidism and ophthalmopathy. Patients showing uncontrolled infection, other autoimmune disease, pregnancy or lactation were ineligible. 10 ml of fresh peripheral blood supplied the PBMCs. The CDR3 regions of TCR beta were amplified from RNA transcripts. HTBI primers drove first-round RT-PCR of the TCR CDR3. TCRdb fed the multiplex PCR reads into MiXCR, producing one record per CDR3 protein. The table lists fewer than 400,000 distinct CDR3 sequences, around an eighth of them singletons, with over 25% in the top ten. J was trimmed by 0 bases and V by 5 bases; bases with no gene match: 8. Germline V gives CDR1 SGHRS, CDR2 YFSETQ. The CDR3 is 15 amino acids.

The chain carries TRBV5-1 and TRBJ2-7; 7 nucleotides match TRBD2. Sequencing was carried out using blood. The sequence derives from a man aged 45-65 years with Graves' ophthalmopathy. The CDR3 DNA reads TGCGCCAGCAGTAAAGAGGGAGGGAGCTCCTACGAGCAGTACTTC. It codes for CASSKEGGSSYEQYF.